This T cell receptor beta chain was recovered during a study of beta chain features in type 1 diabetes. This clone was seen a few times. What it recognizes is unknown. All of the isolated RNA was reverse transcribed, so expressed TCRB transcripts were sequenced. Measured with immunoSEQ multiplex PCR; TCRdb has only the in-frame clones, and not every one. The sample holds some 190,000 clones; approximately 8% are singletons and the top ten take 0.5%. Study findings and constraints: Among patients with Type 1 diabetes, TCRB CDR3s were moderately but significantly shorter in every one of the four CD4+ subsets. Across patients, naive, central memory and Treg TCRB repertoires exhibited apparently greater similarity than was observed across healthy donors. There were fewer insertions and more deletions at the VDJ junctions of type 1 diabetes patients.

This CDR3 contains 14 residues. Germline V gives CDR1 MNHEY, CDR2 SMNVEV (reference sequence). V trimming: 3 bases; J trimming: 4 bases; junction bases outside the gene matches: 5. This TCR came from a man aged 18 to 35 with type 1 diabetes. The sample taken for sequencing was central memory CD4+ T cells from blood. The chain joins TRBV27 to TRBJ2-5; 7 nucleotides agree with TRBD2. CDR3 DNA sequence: TGTGCCAGCAGTTTGGCGGGAGAGAGAGAGACCCAGTACTTC. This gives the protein CASSLAGERETQYF.